A selection of T cell receptor beta chains follows, all from one sample in a study of T cells in Graves' hyperthyroidism and ophthalmopathy. TCRdb re-called the multiplex PCR reads with MiXCR, one entry per CDR3 protein. The sample has some 600,000 distinct CDR3 sequences, roughly 13% seen once. Material for sequencing was blood. These receptors were obtained from a woman between 25 and 40 years old with Graves' hyperthyroidism that later progressed to Graves' ophthalmopathy. Each CDR3 is given with its conserved first and last residue. A D gene is named only where the DNA matches it firmly. Not every row has a clone size; where given, it reads once, few, many or a size class.

J gene | D gene | clone size | V gene | CDR3 protein | CDR3 DNA
TRBJ1-2 | NA | few | TRBV5-1 | CASSLPERFGYTF | TGCGCCAGCAGCCTACCCGAGAGGTTCGGCTACACCTTC
TRBJ2-7 | TRBD1 | many | TRBV7-3 | CASSPLRWDRASYEQYF | TGTGCCAGCAGCCCCCTGAGGTGGGACAGGGCCTCCTACGAGCAGTACTTC
TRBJ2-7 | TRBD1 | many | TRBV19 | CASSTSGTGVSYEQYF | TGTGCCAGTAGTACCTCCGGGACAGGGGTTTCCTACGAGCAGTACTTC
TRBJ1-6 | NA | many | TRBV20-1 | CSARTAGASPLHF | TGCAGTGCTAGGACGGCCGGGGCTTCACCCCTCCACTTT
TRBJ1-1 | NA | many | TRBV14 | CASSQERMTGEAFF | TGTGCCAGCAGCCAAGAAAGGATGACAGGAGAAGCTTTCTTT
TRBJ2-7 | NA | many | TRBV11-2 | CASSAQTGYEQYF | TGTGCCAGCAGCGCACAGACTGGCTACGAGCAGTACTTC
TRBJ2-1 | TRBD1 | many | TRBV5-6 | CASSQTGQSYNEQFF | TGTGCCAGCAGCCAAACGGGACAGTCCTACAATGAGCAGTTCTTC
TRBJ2-7 | TRBD2 | many | TRBV3-1 | CASSQDLAVTVYEQYF | TGTGCCAGCAGCCAAGACCTAGCGGTCACGGTCTACGAGCAGTACTTC
TRBJ1-2 | NA | few | TRBV24-1 | CATRDRQGIGGYTF | TGTGCCACCCGGGATCGGCAGGGTATAGGTGGCTACACCTTC
TRBJ1-3 | NA | many | TRBV11-2 | CASDSGGRNTIYF | TGTGCCAGCGACTCGGGCGGTAGAAACACCATATATTTT
TRBJ1-2 | TRBD1 | many | TRBV2 | CASSDRAFSGGYTF | TGTGCCAGCAGCGACAGGGCCTTTTCGGGTGGCTACACCTTC
TRBJ2-7 | TRBD2 | NA | TRBV6-2/TRBV6-3 | CASGLAGTGEQYF | TGTGCCAGTGGACTAGCGGGGACTGGGGAGCAGTACTTC
TRBJ2-7 | TRBD2 | few | TRBV5-4 | CASSSTGTSALEQYF | TGTGCCAGCAGCTCGACAGGGACTAGCGCCCTCGAGCAGTACTTC
TRBJ1-2 | NA | NA | TRBV2 | CASWDLAGGQETQYFGPGYGYTF | NA
TRBJ2-7 | NA | many | TRBV4-1 | CASSRSGTYTYEQYF | TGCGCCAGCAGTCGTTCAGGGACTTACACCTACGAGCAGTACTTC
TRBJ2-2 | NA | NA | TRBV19 | CASYDRDWYTGELFF | TGTGCCAGTTACGACAGGGACTGGTACACCGGGGAGCTGTTTTTT
TRBJ2-7 | TRBD2 | many | TRBV7-2 | CASRAGTSGDEQYF | TGTGCCAGCAGGGCCGGGACTAGCGGTGACGAGCAGTACTTC
TRBJ2-5 | NA | many | TRBV5-8 | CASSPDRTSSQETQYF | TGTGCCAGCAGCCCGGACCGGACGTCCAGCCAAGAGACCCAGTACTTC
TRBJ2-7 | NA | many | TRBV28 | CASSLTGTSSYEQYF | TGTGCCAGCAGTTTAACCGGGACTTCCTCCTACGAGCAGTACTTC
TRBJ2-5 | NA | NA | TRBV28 | CASKFPQETQYF | TGTGCCAGCAAATTCCCGCAAGAGACCCAGTACTTC